The 17 T cell receptor beta chains presented below share a single source sample, sequenced in a study of cytomegalovirus exposure and HLA in healthy donors. The repertoire was sequenced with immunoSEQ multiplex PCR; TCRdb's copy has only in-frame clones and lacks some. The sample includes around 400,000 clones, roughly 90% seen only once; the top ten take 0.83%. The sequencing input was PBMCs. These TCRs come from a woman between 18 and 30 years old in good health and CMV-seronegative.

The chain couples TRBV30 to TRBJ1-5; D is uncertain. Germline V gene sequence: CDR1 GTSNPN, CDR2 SVGIG (reference sequence). With 0 bases removed from V and 2 bases from J, the gap between germline ends came to 11 bases. CDR3 length equals 15 residues. The CDR3 sequence: CAWSVSGHGNQPQHF. For the CDR3, the DNA is TGTGCCTGGAGTGTCTCCGGTCATGGCAATCAGCCCCAGCATTTT.

This chain joins TRBV2 and TRBJ1-3, with a weak D call TRBD1 (5 bases). From germline, CDR1 is SNHLY and CDR2 FYNNEI. The V gene lost 4 bases and the J gene lost 5 bases, with 18 bases spanning the gap. CDR3 length: 16 residues. The CDR3 DNA reads as TGTGCCAGCAGTGTTGGGGGACTCTTGATAAGAAACACCATATATTTT. Residues: CASSVGGLLIRNTIYF.

The chain couples TRBV29-1 to TRBJ2-1; maybe TRBD2 (5 bases). The CDR3 covers 14 residues. The germline V and J ends were trimmed by 0 bases and 10 bases, with 16 bases remaining between them. From germline, CDR1 is SQVTM and CDR2 ANQGSEA. The CDR3 spells CSVEEPPSQREQFF. The CDR3 DNA sequence: TGCAGCGTTGAAGAACCTCCTAGCCAGCGAGAGCAGTTCTTC.

The chain couples TRBV4-1 to TRBJ1-2; D unresolved. V was pared by 0 bases and J by 4 bases, with 15 bases between. The CDR3 runs to 16 residues. CDR1 is MGHRA, CDR2 YSYEKL, per germline. This chain's CDR3 is CASSQEGAARSYGYTF. In DNA form, the CDR3 reads TGCGCCAGCAGCCAAGAAGGTGCGGCCAGATCCTATGGCTACACCTTC.

This chain joins TRBV2 and TRBJ1-1, with D maybe TRBD1 (6 bases). V lost 4 bases to trimming and J lost 1 base, with 13 bases between them. There are 15 residues in the CDR3. The germline V gene has CDR1 SNHLY and CDR2 FYNNEI. The CDR3 nucleotides are TGTGCCAGCAGTGTCGACAGGCCTGAGAACACTGAAGCTTTCTTT. This translates into CASSVDRPENTEAFF. Looking up the rest from reference TRBV2 and TRBJ1-1 gives the full variable domain: EPEVTQTPSHQVTQMGQEVILRCVPISNHLYFYWYRQILGQKVEFLVSFYNNEISEKSEIFDDQFSVERPDGSNFTLKIRSTKLEDSAMYFCASSVDRPENTEAFFGQGTRLTVV.

The chain recombines TRBV2 with TRBJ2-3; the D gene is possibly TRBD1 (5 bases). CDR3 length: 15 amino acids. The germline V gene encodes CDR1 SNHLY and CDR2 FYNNEI. V shed 5 bases and J shed 3 bases, with 15 bases lying between them. The CDR3 nucleotides read TGTGCCAGCAGTACAGGCTTTGCCCGAACAGATACGCAGTATTTT. This gives the protein CASSTGFARTDTQYF.

The chain links TRBV19 to TRBJ1-2; 7 nucleotides match TRBD1. The germline CDR1 and CDR2 sequences are LNHDA and SQIVND (reference sequence). The CDR3 runs 15 residues. V lost 6 bases to trimming and J lost 1 base; unmatched junction nucleotides: 8. The CDR3 spells CASSFGQAYNYGYTF. CDR3 nucleotide sequence: TGTGCCAGTAGCTTTGGACAGGCCTATAACTATGGCTACACCTTC. Filled out from reference TRBV19 and TRBJ1-2, the complete variable domain reads DGGITQSPKYLFRKEGQNVTLSCEQNLNHDAMYWYRQDPGQGLRLIYYSQIVNDFQKGDIAEGYSVSREKKESFPLTVTSAQKNPTAFYLCASSFGQAYNYGYTFGSGTRLTVV.

This sequence joins TRBV11-2 and TRBJ1-1; 9 bases fit TRBD1. V trimming: 2 bases; J trimming: 0 bases; junction bases outside the gene matches: 4. CDR3 length: 16 amino acids. Germline V CDR1 and CDR2: SGHAT, FQNNGV. DNA for the CDR3: TGTGCCAGCAGCTTAAGGACAGGGGAAATGAACACTGAAGCTTTCTTT. Its translation is CASSLRTGEMNTEAFF. Full variable domain (rest looked up from reference TRBV11-2 and TRBJ1-1): EAGVAQSPRYKIIEKRQSVAFWCNPISGHATLYWYQQILGQGPKLLIQFQNNGVVDDSQLPKDRFSAERLKGVDSTLKIQPAKLEDSAVYLCASSLRTGEMNTEAFFGQGTRLTVV.

This clone was found once. The rearrangement uses TRBV6-1 and TRBJ1-5, with D tentatively TRBD1 (6 bases). V lost 0 bases, J lost 4 bases, and 10 bases lay in between. The length of the CDR3 is 15 residues. The germline V gene has CDR1 MNHNS and CDR2 SASEGT. The CDR3 spells CASSEANRVNQPQHF. Here the CDR3 DNA reads TGTGCCAGCAGTGAAGCGAACAGGGTGAATCAGCCCCAGCATTTT.

This rearrangement joins TRBV11-2 to TRBJ2-1; 7 nucleotides agree with TRBD1. Germline V gene data show CDR1 as SGHAT and CDR2 as FQNNGV. J was trimmed by 2 bases and V by 5 bases; bases with no gene match: 3. This CDR3 has 14 amino acids. CDR3: CASSRDRTYNEQFF. The CDR3 DNA sequence: TGTGCCAGCAGCCGGGACAGAACCTACAATGAGCAGTTCTTC. The full variable domain, with the rest looked up from reference TRBV11-2 and TRBJ2-1, is EAGVAQSPRYKIIEKRQSVAFWCNPISGHATLYWYQQILGQGPKLLIQFQNNGVVDDSQLPKDRFSAERLKGVDSTLKIQPAKLEDSAVYLCASSRDRTYNEQFFGPGTRLTVL.

This sequence joins TRBV7-8 and TRBJ1-3; tentative D call: TRBD1 (6 bases). Trimming cost V 2 bases and J 1 base, with 12 bases left between them. The CDR3 length is 16 residues. Per the germline V gene, CDR1 is SGHVS and CDR2 is FQNEAQ. The CDR3 DNA follows: TGTGCCAGCAGCTTAAGTACAGGGAAGTCTGGAAACACCATATATTTT. Translating gives CASSLSTGKSGNTIYF.

The genes are TRBV7-8 and TRBJ1-1; D is perhaps TRBD1 (6 bases). Germline assignment: CDR1 SGHVS and CDR2 FQNEAQ. CDR3 length: 14 residues. Trimming removed 5 bases at V and 1 base at J, with 11 bases between. CDR3 in amino acids: CASSPTGRNTEAFF. The CDR3 region has the DNA TGTGCCAGCAGCCCTACAGGGAGGAACACTGAAGCTTTCTTT.

The J gene is TRBJ2-3, the V gene TRBV2; no definite D call. The CDR3 has 11 amino acids. Germline CDR1 SNHLY, CDR2 FYNNEI. V shed 2 bases and J shed 11 bases, with 8 bases lying between them. The CDR3 coding sequence is TGTGCCAGCAGTGAATACCCTATGCAGTATTTT. Its protein is CASSEYPMQYF.

The gene calls are TRBV18 and TRBJ1-4; TRBD1 is a possible D gene (6 bases). Trimming stripped 3 bases from V and 8 bases from J, with 13 bases between. Germline V gene sequence: CDR1 KGHSH, CDR2 LQKENI. The CDR3 runs to 14 residues. The CDR3 nucleotides read TGTGCCAGCTCACCGGGACAAGGGCCCGAAAAACTGTTTTTT. Its protein product is CASSPGQGPEKLFF. The complete variable domain, with remaining parts taken from reference TRBV18 and TRBJ1-4, reads NAGVMQNPRHLVRRRGQEARLRCSPMKGHSHVYWYRQLPEEGLKFMVYLQKENIIDESGMPKERFSAEFPKEGPSILRIQQVVRGDSAAYFCASSPGQGPEKLFFGSGTQLSVL.

The rearrangement links TRBV5-4 to TRBJ1-2, with D hard to call. CDR3 size: 14 residues. The germline CDR1 and CDR2 sequences are SGHNT and YYREEE (reference sequence). The V end was cut by 4 bases, the J end by 8 bases, with 18 bases between. Here the CDR3 reads CASSTISGSRGYTF. The CDR3 coding sequence is TGTGCCAGCAGCACAATTTCCGGGAGTCGGGGCTACACCTTC. The variable domain in full, with the rest retrieved from reference TRBV5-4 and TRBJ1-2, is ETGVTQSPTHLIKTRGQQVTLRCSSQSGHNTVSWYQQALGQGPQFIFQYYREEENGRGNFPPRFSGLQFPNYSSELNVNALELDDSALYLCASSTISGSRGYTFGSGTRLTVV.

The CDR3 protein is CASSLSPGELFF. In DNA, the CDR3 is TGTGCCAGCAGCCTTAGTCCCGGGGAGCTGTTTTTT. The chain couples TRBV2 to TRBJ2-2; no clear D gene. This CDR3 is built from 12 residues. V lost 6 bases, J lost 6 bases, and 8 bases lay in between. CDR1 and CDR2 from the germline V gene are SNHLY and FYNNEI.

This rearrangement joins TRBV6-1 to TRBJ2-5, with TRBD2 matching over 7 bases. This CDR3 has 12 amino acids. Germline V lookup: CDR1 MNHNS, CDR2 SASEGT. With V trimmed by 4 bases and J by 9 bases, 5 bases remained unmatched. The CDR3 DNA follows: TGTGCCAGCAGTGGGACTAGTTCCGCCCAGTACTTC. This sequence encodes CASSGTSSAQYF.